This TCR beta chain comes out of a study of CD8 T cells in ankylosing spondylitis. The study's findings and limits: According to the report, clones linked to the disease were significantly enriched in matched synovial fluid samples taken from ankylosing spondylitis patients. Clones linked with disease were CD8+ and fairly uncommon in the peripheral blood. A TCR beta motif made of several highly homologous variants seemed typical of ankylosing spondylitis blood.

A few counts support this clonotype. Its target is not known. CDR3 length: 13 residues. The V end was cut by 1 base, the J end by 3 bases, with 9 bases between. Germline-derived CDR1 and CDR2 are SQVTM and ANQGSEA. Scientists made TCR beta libraries using quantitative 5'-RACE with molecular barcodes. TCRdb passed the 5' RACE reads through MiXCR, listing each CDR3 protein once. The profile covers 700,000 or so distinct CDR3 sequences, with around 19% appearing a single time and about 20% taken by the ten largest. This chain links TRBV29-1 with TRBJ2-5; no reliable D call. This receptor was taken from a male donor with ankylosing spondylitis. The specimen was blood, either unsorted or a sorted T cell fraction (not recorded which). CDR3 nucleotide sequence: TGCAGCGTTGAAGGGGCATTAAAAGAGACCCAGTACTTC. As protein: CSVEGALKETQYF. Full variable domain (outside the CDR3, taken from reference TRBV29-1 and TRBJ2-5): SAVISQKPSRDICQRGTSLTIQCQVDSQVTMMFWYRQQPGQSLTLIATANQGSEATYESGFVIDKFPISRPNLTFSTLTVSNMSPEDSSIYLCSVEGALKETQYFGPGTRLLVL.